A single sample is the source of the 11 T cell receptor beta chains below, sequenced in a study of OX40 agonist ivuxolimab in advanced cancers. Library creation used the immunoSEQ multiplex PCR assay. TCRdb provides this immuneACCESS table in a form limited to in-frame rearrangements. Some clones are lacking; in checked studies, under half of them reflect an unresolved V gene, and why the rest are absent is not known. This sample has 52,000 or so clones in its table, and around 78% of those were observed once. Around 3.2% of the sample belongs to the ten largest clones. Here the sequenced sample was CD4+ or CD8+ T cells sorted from blood, taken in a trial of the OX40 agonist ivuxolimab. These receptors all come from an adult with an advanced solid tumor such as melanoma, head and neck, liver or kidney cancer.

The CDR3 nucleotides are TGTGCCAGCAGCGTTGGATCCCTGGGACCCTACGAGCAGTACTTC. Its translation: CASSVGSLGPYEQYF. This chain joins TRBV9 and TRBJ2-7, with D possibly called TRBD1 or TRBD2 (5 bases each). The CDR3 length is 15 residues. Trimming cost V 2 bases and J 2 bases, with 14 bases left between them. In germline, CDR1 is SGDLS, CDR2 YYNGEE.

This clone turned up a few times. The chain recombines TRBV5-8 with TRBJ2-1; no reliable D call. V gave up 7 bases and J gave up 9 bases, with 17 bases separating them. CDR3 length: 13 amino acids. The germline V gene has CDR1 SGHTS and CDR2 YDEGEE. This chain's CDR3 is CASLGTGWGEQFF. The CDR3 DNA sequence: TGTGCCAGCTTAGGCACGGGTTGGGGTGAGCAGTTCTTC.

This chain connects TRBV7-8 to TRBJ1-3; D is possibly TRBD1 (6 bases). Germline V CDR1 and CDR2: SGHVS, FQNEAQ. The CDR3 consists of 18 residues. The germline V and J ends were trimmed by 0 bases and 4 bases, with 19 bases remaining between them. CDR3: CASSLAGSGGGSGNTIYF. The DNA of the CDR3 is TGTGCCAGCAGCTTAGCCGGTAGCGGGGGGGGCTCAGGAAACACCATATATTTT.

This chain uses TRBV28 with TRBJ1-2; possibly TRBD1 for D (5 bases). The CDR3 covers 13 residues. Trimming removed 4 bases at V and 10 bases at J, with 16 bases between. The germline CDR1 and CDR2 sequences are MDHEN and SYDVKM. CDR3 loop: CASSSASRVVYTF. The CDR3 nucleotides read TGTGCCAGCAGTTCAGCGAGCAGGGTAGTCTACACCTTC.

This clone was recorded a few times. The chain employs TRBV6-5 and TRBJ1-2; no clear D gene. CDR1 MNHEY and CDR2 SVGAGI come from the germline V gene. V was clipped by 7 bases and J by 6 bases, with 18 bases between them. This CDR3 spans 14 amino acids. CDR3 region: CASNLDRNPNGYTF. In DNA, the CDR3 is TGTGCCAGCAACCTCGACCGAAACCCCAATGGCTACACCTTC.

V and J are TRBV6-1 and TRBJ2-5; 11 bases fit TRBD1. CDR1 and CDR2 (germline): MNHNS, SASEGT. Trimming took 4 bases from V and 3 from J; bases not matched to a gene: 1. The length of the CDR3 is 14 residues. For the CDR3, the DNA is TGTGCCAGCAGTGGGGGACAGGGGGAAGAGACCCAGTACTTC. It specifies CASSGGQGEETQYF.

J is TRBJ2-1 and V is TRBV15; the D call may be TRBD1 or TRBD2 (6 bases each). CDR1 LNHNV and CDR2 YYDKDF come from the germline V gene (reference sequence). This CDR3 region has 20 residues. Trimming took 1 base from V and 0 from J, leaving 22 bases between them. For the CDR3, the DNA is TGTGCCACCAGCAGAGGCCCCAGGGGACTCTTACTTAACTCCTACAATGAGCAGTTCTTC. It yields the protein CATSRGPRGLLLNSYNEQFF.

V usage is TRBV5-6 and J usage is TRBJ1-2; tentatively, D is TRBD1 (5 bases). The CDR3 extends over 15 amino acids. In germline, CDR1 is SGHDT, CDR2 YYEEEE. V was shortened by 4 bases and J by 7 bases, with 20 bases between the two germline ends. CDR3 residues: CASSASWRDQLGYTF. The CDR3, as DNA: TGTGCCAGCAGCGCCTCATGGAGGGACCAACTTGGCTACACCTTC.

This clone was picked up one time. The chain has TRBV2 and TRBJ2-1, with 11 bases fitting TRBD1. The CDR3 spans 15 residues. Germline V gene sequence: CDR1 SNHLY, CDR2 FYNNEI. Losses at the gene ends were 6 bases for V and 7 bases for J; bases not matched to a gene: 8. CDR3 region: CASSRTGGAGNEQFF. In DNA, the CDR3 is TGTGCCAGCAGCCGGACAGGGGGCGCGGGGAATGAGCAGTTCTTC.

The chain carries TRBV9 and TRBJ2-5, with 10 nucleotides matching TRBD2. J lost 2 bases, V lost 0 bases, and 4 bases had no gene match. The germline V gene has CDR1 SGDLS and CDR2 YYNGEE. This CDR3 has 16 amino acids. CDR3 bases: TGTGCCAGCAGCGTAGGTGCTAGCGGGGGTCAAGAGACCCAGTACTTC. Its protein product is CASSVGASGGQETQYF.

This sequence joins TRBV6-6 and TRBJ2-1; the D gene could be TRBD1 or TRBD2 (5 bases each). The CDR3 has 15 amino acids. V lost 7 bases and J lost 0, with 13 bases in between. CDR1 is MNHNY and CDR2 is SVGAGI in the germline V gene (reference sequence). The CDR3 bases are TGTGCCAGCAATACTAGACAGCGCTCCTACAATGAGCAGTTCTTC. Amino acids: CASNTRQRSYNEQFF.